This TCR beta chain appears in the sequencing data of a study of blood T cell repertoires in COVID-19. Participants spanned ages about 18 to 90 years and resided in 20 to 30 US areas. Participants' reported clinical history set cohort assignment. Per the authors' pipeline: Nucleated cell number was recorded as an estimate derived from reference gene primer amplification. This table comes from immunoSEQ multiplex PCR, and its TCRdb copy is limited to in-frame clones, with some not included. V and J calls and clone size are given by that table; D and trimming were obtained from the DNA. In the table there are 62,000 or so clones, 80% to 90% of which are singletons. This receptor was obtained from a middle-aged woman with acute COVID-19. Sequencing used PBMCs or T cells enriched from blood (not recorded which).

Here the CDR3 reads CATSDPGSGANVLTF. For the CDR3, the DNA is TGTGCCACCAGTGATCCAGGGTCTGGGGCCAACGTCCTGACTTTC. The chain recombines TRBV24-1 with TRBJ2-6; TRBD1 might be the D (5 bases). This CDR3 contains 15 residues. From germline, CDR1 is KGHDR and CDR2 SFDVKD. V dropped 3 bases and J dropped 1 base, with 6 bases sitting between them.